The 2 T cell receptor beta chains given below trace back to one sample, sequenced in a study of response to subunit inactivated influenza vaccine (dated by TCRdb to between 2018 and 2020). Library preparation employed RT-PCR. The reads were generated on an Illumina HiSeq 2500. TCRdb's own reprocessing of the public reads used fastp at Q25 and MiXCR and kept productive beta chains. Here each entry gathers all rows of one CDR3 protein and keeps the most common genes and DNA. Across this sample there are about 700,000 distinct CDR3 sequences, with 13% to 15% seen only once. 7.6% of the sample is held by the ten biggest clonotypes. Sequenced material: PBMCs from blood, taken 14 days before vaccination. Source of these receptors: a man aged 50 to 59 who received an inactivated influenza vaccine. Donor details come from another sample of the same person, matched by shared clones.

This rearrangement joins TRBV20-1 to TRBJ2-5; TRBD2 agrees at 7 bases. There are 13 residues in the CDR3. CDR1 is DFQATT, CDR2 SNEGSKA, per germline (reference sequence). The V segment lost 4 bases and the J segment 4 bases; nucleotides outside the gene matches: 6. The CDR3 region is CSATKTSPETQYF. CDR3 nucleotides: TGCAGTGCTACTAAGACTAGCCCAGAGACCCAGTACTTC.

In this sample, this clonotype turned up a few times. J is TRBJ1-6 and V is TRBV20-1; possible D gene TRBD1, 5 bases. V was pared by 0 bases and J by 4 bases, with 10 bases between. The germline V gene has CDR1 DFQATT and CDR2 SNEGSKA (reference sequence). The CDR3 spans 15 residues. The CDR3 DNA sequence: TGCAGTGCTAGAGAGGGCAGGGCGTATAATTCACCCCTCCACTTT. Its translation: CSAREGRAYNSPLHF.